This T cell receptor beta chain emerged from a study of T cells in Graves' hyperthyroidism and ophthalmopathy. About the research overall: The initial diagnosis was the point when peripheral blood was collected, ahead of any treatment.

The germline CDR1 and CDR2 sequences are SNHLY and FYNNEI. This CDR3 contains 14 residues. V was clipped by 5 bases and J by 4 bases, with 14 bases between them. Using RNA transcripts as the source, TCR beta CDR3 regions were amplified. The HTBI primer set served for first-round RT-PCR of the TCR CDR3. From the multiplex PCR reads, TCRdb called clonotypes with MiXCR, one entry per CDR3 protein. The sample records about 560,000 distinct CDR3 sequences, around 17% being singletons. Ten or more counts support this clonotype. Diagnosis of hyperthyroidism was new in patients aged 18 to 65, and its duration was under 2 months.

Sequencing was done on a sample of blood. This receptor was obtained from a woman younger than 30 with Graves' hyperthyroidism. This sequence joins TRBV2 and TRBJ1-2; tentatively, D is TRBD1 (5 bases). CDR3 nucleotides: TGTGCCAGCAGTCTTCTGGGGGGGGTCTATGGCTACACCTTC. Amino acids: CASSLLGGVYGYTF.